This T cell receptor (beta chain) was observed in a study of type 1 and type 2 diabetes patients. For the study at large: Samples came from type 1 diabetic, type 2 diabetic or nondiabetic people, recruited in China. Magnetic bead positive selection isolated CD4+ or CD8+ T cells from PBMCs.

PCR was run on genomic DNA. Multiplex PCR with 30 forward and 13 reverse primers amplified the TCR beta CDR3. TCRdb recomputed calls from the multiplex PCR reads with MiXCR, one row per CDR3 protein. Found here are 250,000 or so distinct CDR3 sequences, approximately 50% of them singletons; the top ten hold roughly 13%. The germline V gene has CDR1 KGHSH and CDR2 LQKENI. V dropped 6 bases and J dropped 4 bases, with 19 bases sitting between them. This CDR3 comprises 15 residues. This chain links TRBV18 with TRBJ2-7; a possible D gene is TRBD1 (7 bases). The sequenced sample consisted of peripheral blood mononuclear cells (PBMCs). The receptor comes from a man aged 18 to 35 with type 2 diabetes. CDR3: CASSSMTRGTYEQYF. DNA for the CDR3: TGTGCCAGCTCCTCTATGACCAGGGGGACTTACGAGCAGTACTTC.